Listed below are T cell receptor beta chains from one sample, sequenced in a study of blood T cell repertoires in COVID-19. The protocol was immunoSEQ multiplex PCR, while the TCRdb copy is restricted to in-frame clones and leaves out a portion. The data show tens of thousands of clones, about 87% seen once. Sequencing used peripheral blood. The receptor source for this set is a man older than 75 with active or convalescent COVID-19. The CDR3 runs from the conserved cysteine through the conserved F or W. The D gene is left open where the match is weak. The size entry is marked missing in some rows and otherwise reads once, few, many or a size class.

J gene,D gene,V gene,clone size,CDR3 DNA,CDR3 protein
TRBJ2-1,-,TRBV4-1,-,TGCGCCAGCAGCCAAGATCAGGGTGCCCGCCCCCCCTACAATGAGCAGTTCTTC,CASSQDQGARPPYNEQFF
TRBJ2-1,TRBD1,TRBV28,-,TGTGCCAGCACACTCTCCAGGGGGCTCGATGAGTTCTTC,CASTLSRGLDEFF
TRBJ1-1,TRBD1,TRBV19,-,TGTGCCAGTACCTCGGGACAGGGTTTCTCTGAAGCTTTCTTT,CASTSGQGFSEAFF
TRBJ2-5,-,TRBV15,-,TGTGCCACCAGCAGAGATCGGGCCCGAGGGGAGACCCAGTACTTC,CATSRDRARGETQYF
TRBJ1-4,-,TRBV28,-,TGTGCCAGCAGCCCAGGGACAACTAATGAAAAACTGTTTTTT,CASSPGTTNEKLFF
TRBJ2-2,TRBD1,TRBV7-2,-,TGTGCCAGCAGCTCCCAGGGGGTGGGCGGGGAGCTGTTTTTT,CASSSQGVGGELFF
TRBJ1-2,-,TRBV27,-,TGTGCCAGCAGGCCGACAGCTAACTATGGCTACACCTTC,CASRPTANYGYTF
TRBJ2-2,-,TRBV10-3,-,TGTGCCATCAGTGAGTCTCCGGGTAACACCGGGGAGCTGTTTTTT,CAISESPGNTGELFF
TRBJ1-6,-,TRBV30,-,TGTGCCTGGAGTGTAAGAGACACTTCACCCCTCCACTTT,CAWSVRDTSPLHF
TRBJ2-1,-,TRBV5-1,-,TGCGCCAGCAGCTTGCGGGATCGCTACAATGAGCAGTTCTTC,CASSLRDRYNEQFF
TRBJ2-1,TRBD1,TRBV24-1,-,TGTGCCACCAGTGACCAAGGACAGGGCGACTACAATGAGCAGTTCTTC,CATSDQGQGDYNEQFF
TRBJ2-5,-,TRBV12-3/TRBV12-4,-,TGTGCCAGCAGTTTGACTAGTATGAAGACCCAGTACTTC,CASSLTSMKTQYF
TRBJ1-5,-,TRBV18,-,TGTGCCAGCTCACCGGCCCAAAATCAGCCCCAGCATTTT,CASSPAQNQPQHF
TRBJ1-5,TRBD1,TRBV5-6,-,TGTGCCAGCAGCCTAGACAGGGGAGGTCAGCCCCAGCATTTT,CASSLDRGGQPQHF
TRBJ2-1,-,TRBV11-2,-,TGTGCCAGCAGCTTAGGGACAAGACTCTCCTACAATGAGCAGTTCTTC,CASSLGTRLSYNEQFF
TRBJ2-1,-,TRBV28,-,TGTGCCAGCAATGGGGGGGCATCCTACAATGAGCAGTTCTTC,CASNGGASYNEQFF
TRBJ1-1,TRBD1,TRBV9,-,TGTGCCAGCAGCGAGACTCCGGGACAGCTGAACACTGAAGCTTTCTTT,CASSETPGQLNTEAFF
TRBJ1-2,-,TRBV6-1,-,TGTGCCAGCAGTGAAATTTCGCAGGGCGTGAAAGGCTACACCTTC,CASSEISQGVKGYTF
TRBJ2-1,TRBD2,TRBV9,once,TGTGCCAGCAGCGGACTAGCGGAGAACAATGAGCAGTTCTTC,CASSGLAENNEQFF
TRBJ2-3,TRBD1,TRBV6-1,-,TGTGCCAGCAGTGAGCTTGAACAGGGGGCTAGGACAGATACGCAGTATTTT,CASSELEQGARTDTQYF
TRBJ2-5,-,TRBV27,-,TGTGCCAGCAGTCCAGGGTTCGGGGAGACCCAGTACTTC,CASSPGFGETQYF
TRBJ2-1,-,TRBV11-1,-,TGTGCCAGCAGCTCAAAGAGACTAGTGGATCACAATGAGCAGTTCTTC,CASSSKRLVDHNEQFF
TRBJ1-6,TRBD1,TRBV6-5,-,TGTGCCAGCACCTTTGGACAGGGTTATTCACCCCTCCACTTT,CASTFGQGYSPLHF
TRBJ2-3,-,TRBV28,few,TGTGCCAGCAGTTCGACTAGCACAGATACGCAGTATTTT,CASSSTSTDTQYF
TRBJ1-1,-,TRBV2,-,TGTGCCAGCAAGATAGACACTTTCTACACTGAAGCTTTCTTT,CASKIDTFYTEAFF
TRBJ2-5,TRBD1,TRBV15,once,TGTGCCACCAGCAGAGATACAGGGGTCTGGGAGACCCAGTACTTC,CATSRDTGVWETQYF
TRBJ2-1,-,TRBV5-1,-,TGCGCCAGCAGCGTTAGCCACCCCAGCCCCACTGAGCAGTTCTTC,CASSVSHPSPTEQFF
TRBJ1-2,TRBD1,TRBV6-5,once,TGTGCCAGCAGTTACGGACTCAGGGGGGCCTATGGCTACACCTTC,CASSYGLRGAYGYTF
TRBJ1-2,-,TRBV12-3/TRBV12-4,-,TGTGCCAGCAGCCGGGATTCTAGCGGCTACACCTTC,CASSRDSSGYTF
TRBJ2-1,TRBD2,TRBV28,-,TGTGCCAGCAGGGGGGGGGTAGACCCGACTAGCGGGAGCAATGAGCAGTTCTTC,CASRGGVDPTSGSNEQFF
TRBJ2-5,-,TRBV7-8,-,TGTGCCAGCAGCCGGGGGGCCTACCAAGAGACCCAGTACTTC,CASSRGAYQETQYF
TRBJ1-2,-,TRBV27,-,TGTGCCAGCAGTTTAAGTTGGGAGTCTAACTATGGCTACACCTTC,CASSLSWESNYGYTF
TRBJ2-3,-,TRBV7-9,-,TGTGCCAGCCCTAACTCCGGCGGGTCAAGCACAGATACGCAGTATTTT,CASPNSGGSSTDTQYF
TRBJ1-6,-,TRBV28,-,TGTGCCAGCAGCCTCGCGGGGATTTATTCACCCCTCCACTTT,CASSLAGIYSPLHF
TRBJ1-2,-,TRBV5-1,-,TGCGCCAGCAGCTTGGAGGCTGGGGCGCCCGGCTACACCTTC,CASSLEAGAPGYTF
TRBJ1-1,-,TRBV5-6,-,TGTGCCAGCAGCCCGTCCCCCAACACTGAAGCTTTCTTT,CASSPSPNTEAFF
TRBJ1-4,-,TRBV28,-,TGTGCCAGCAGCTCCCAGGGTTCAACTAATGAAAAACTGTTTTTT,CASSSQGSTNEKLFF
TRBJ1-5,TRBD1,TRBV27,-,TGTGCCAGCAGTCCTCGACAGGGAACTCAGCCCCAGCATTTT,CASSPRQGTQPQHF
TRBJ2-1,-,TRBV5-1,-,TGCGCCAGCAGCTTGGGTCCTAGTTCTGGATATCAAAACAATGAGCAGTTCTTC,CASSLGPSSGYQNNEQFF
TRBJ1-5,-,TRBV19,-,TGTGCCAGTAGCTGGGCAGAAGATCAGCCCCAGCATTTT,CASSWAEDQPQHF
TRBJ1-5,TRBD1,TRBV29-1,-,TGCAGCGTCCCGGACAGGGGTAGCAATCAGCCCCAGCATTTT,CSVPDRGSNQPQHF
TRBJ1-2,-,TRBV16,-,TGTGCCAGCTCCCCAAGCGGGGTGACCCATGGCTACACCTTC,CASSPSGVTHGYTF
TRBJ1-1,-,TRBV6-4,-,TGTGCCAGCAGTGACTCGTGGGAGGGGCCGGGCACTGAAGCTTTCTTT,CASSDSWEGPGTEAFF
TRBJ1-4,-,TRBV19,once,TGTGCCAGTAACCCGCGGGGATCTCGGGAAAAACTGTTTTTT,CASNPRGSREKLFF
TRBJ2-3,TRBD2,TRBV5-1,-,TGCGCCAGCAGCCGAGATAGCGGGGGGCTCGCAGATACGCAGTATTTT,CASSRDSGGLADTQYF
TRBJ1-4,-,TRBV14,few,TGTGCCAGCAGCCCGCAGATAGGGGGAAAACTGTTTTTT,CASSPQIGGKLFF